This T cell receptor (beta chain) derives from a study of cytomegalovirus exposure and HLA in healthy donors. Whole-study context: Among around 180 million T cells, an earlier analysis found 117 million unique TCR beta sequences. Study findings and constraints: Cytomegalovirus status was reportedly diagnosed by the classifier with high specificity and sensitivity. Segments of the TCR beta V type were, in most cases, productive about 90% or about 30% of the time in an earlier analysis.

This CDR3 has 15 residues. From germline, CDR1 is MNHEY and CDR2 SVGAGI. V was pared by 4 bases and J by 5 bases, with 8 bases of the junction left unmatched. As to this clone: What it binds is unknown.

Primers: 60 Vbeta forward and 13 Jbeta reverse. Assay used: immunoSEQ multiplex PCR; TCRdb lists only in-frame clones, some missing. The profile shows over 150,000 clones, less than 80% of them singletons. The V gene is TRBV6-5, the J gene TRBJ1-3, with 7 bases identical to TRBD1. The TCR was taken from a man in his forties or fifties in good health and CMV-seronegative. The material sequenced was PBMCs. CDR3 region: CASSSGTVNRNTIYF. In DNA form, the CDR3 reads TGTGCCAGCAGTTCCGGGACAGTGAACCGAAACACCATATATTTT.